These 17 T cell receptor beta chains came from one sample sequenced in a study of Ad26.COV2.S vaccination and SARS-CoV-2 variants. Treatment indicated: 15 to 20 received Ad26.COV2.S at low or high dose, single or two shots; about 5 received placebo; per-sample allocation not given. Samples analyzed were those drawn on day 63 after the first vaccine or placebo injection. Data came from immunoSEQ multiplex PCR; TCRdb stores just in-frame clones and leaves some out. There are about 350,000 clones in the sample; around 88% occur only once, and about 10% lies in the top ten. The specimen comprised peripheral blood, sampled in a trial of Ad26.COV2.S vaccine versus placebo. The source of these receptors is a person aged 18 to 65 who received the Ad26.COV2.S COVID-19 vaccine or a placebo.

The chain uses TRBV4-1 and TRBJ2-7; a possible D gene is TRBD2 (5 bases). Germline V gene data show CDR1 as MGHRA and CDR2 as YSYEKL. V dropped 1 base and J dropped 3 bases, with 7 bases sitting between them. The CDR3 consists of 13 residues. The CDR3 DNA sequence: TGCGCCAGCAGCCAAGCGGGATACTACGAGCAGTACTTC. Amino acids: CASSQAGYYEQYF.

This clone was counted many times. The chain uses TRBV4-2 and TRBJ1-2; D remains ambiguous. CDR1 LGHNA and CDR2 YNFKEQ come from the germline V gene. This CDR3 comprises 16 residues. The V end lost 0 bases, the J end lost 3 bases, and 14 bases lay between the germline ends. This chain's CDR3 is CASSQDHGGEYYGYTF. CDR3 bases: TGTGCCAGCAGCCAAGATCATGGAGGAGAGTACTATGGCTACACCTTC.

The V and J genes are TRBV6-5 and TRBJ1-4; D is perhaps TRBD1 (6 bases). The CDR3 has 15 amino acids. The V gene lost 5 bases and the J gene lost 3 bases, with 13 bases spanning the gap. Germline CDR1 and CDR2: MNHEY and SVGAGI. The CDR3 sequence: CASSRTVSPNEKLFF. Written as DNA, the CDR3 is TGTGCCAGCAGTAGGACAGTTTCACCTAATGAAAAACTGTTTTTT.

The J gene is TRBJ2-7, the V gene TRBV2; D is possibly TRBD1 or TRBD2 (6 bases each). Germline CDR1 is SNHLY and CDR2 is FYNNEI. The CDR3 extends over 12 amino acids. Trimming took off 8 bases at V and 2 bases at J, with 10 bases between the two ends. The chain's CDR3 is CASGGRPYEQYF. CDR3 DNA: TGTGCCAGCGGGGGGCGGCCCTACGAGCAGTACTTC.

In DNA form, the CDR3 reads TGTGCCAGCAGCGTAGTCGCGGGTGAGCAGTTCTTC. Amino acids: CASSVVAGEQFF. The genes are TRBV9 and TRBJ2-1; D is perhaps TRBD2 (5 bases). This CDR3 comprises 12 residues. In germline, CDR1 is SGDLS, CDR2 YYNGEE. The V end lost 0 bases, the J end lost 9 bases, and 7 bases lay between the germline ends.

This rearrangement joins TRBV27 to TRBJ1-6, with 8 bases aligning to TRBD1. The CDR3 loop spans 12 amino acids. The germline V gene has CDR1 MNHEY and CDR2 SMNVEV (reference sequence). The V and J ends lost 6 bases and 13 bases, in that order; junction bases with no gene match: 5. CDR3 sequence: CASREQGGPLHF. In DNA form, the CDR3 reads TGTGCCAGCAGAGAACAGGGGGGTCCCCTCCACTTT.

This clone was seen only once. The CDR3 coding sequence is TGTGCCAGCAGCTTAGACAGACTTGGGCATGAGCAGTTCTTC. This encodes CASSLDRLGHEQFF. The V call is TRBV7-3, the J call TRBJ2-1; D might be TRBD1 (5 bases). The CDR3 is 14 amino acids. With 2 bases removed from V and 8 bases from J, the gap between germline ends came to 13 bases. Germline loops: CDR1 SGHTA, CDR2 FQGTGA. The entire variable domain, with the rest obtained from reference TRBV7-3 and TRBJ2-1, is as follows: GAGVSQTPSNKVTEKGKYVELRCDPISGHTALYWYRQSLGQGPEFLIYFQGTGAADDSGLPNDRFFAVRPEGSVSTLKIQRTERGDSAVYLCASSLDRLGHEQFFGPGTRLTVL.

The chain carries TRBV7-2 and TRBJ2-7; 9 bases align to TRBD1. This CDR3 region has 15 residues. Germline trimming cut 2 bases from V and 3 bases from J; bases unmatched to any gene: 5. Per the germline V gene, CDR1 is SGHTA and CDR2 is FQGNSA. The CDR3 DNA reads TGTGCCAGCAGCTTACGCCGACAGGGGGACTACGAGCAGTACTTC. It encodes CASSLRRQGDYEQYF.

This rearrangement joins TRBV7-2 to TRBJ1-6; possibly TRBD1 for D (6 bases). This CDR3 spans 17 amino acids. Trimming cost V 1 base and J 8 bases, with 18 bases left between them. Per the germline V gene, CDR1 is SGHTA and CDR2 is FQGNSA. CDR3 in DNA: TGTGCCAGCAGCTTAGTGGGCGGAACAGGGCAATATTCACCCCTCCACTTT. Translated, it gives CASSLVGGTGQYSPLHF.

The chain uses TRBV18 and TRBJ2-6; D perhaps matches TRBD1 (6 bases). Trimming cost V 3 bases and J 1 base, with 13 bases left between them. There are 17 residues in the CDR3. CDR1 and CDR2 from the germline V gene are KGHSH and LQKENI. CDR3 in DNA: TGTGCCAGCTCACCTAGACAGGCGTTGTCTGGGGCCAACGTCCTGACTTTC. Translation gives CASSPRQALSGANVLTF.

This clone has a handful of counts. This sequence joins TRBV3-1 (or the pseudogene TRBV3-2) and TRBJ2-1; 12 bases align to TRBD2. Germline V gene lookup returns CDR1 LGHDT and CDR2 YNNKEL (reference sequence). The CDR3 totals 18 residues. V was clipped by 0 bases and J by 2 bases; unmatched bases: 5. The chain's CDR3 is CASSQDGTSGRTYNEQFF. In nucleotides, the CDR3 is TGTGCCAGCAGCCAAGATGGGACTAGCGGGCGAACCTACAATGAGCAGTTCTTC.

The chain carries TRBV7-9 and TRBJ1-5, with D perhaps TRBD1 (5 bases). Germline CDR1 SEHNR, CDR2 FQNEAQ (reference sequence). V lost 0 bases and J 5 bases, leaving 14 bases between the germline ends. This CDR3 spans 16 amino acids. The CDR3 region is CASSLASVRGDQPQHF. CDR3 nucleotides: TGTGCCAGCAGCTTAGCGTCTGTTCGGGGGGATCAGCCCCAGCATTTT.

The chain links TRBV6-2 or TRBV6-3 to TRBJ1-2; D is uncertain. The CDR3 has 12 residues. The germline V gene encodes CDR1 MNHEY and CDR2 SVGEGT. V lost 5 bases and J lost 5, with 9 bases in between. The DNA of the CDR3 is TGTGCCAGCAGTCCGGGCGTTTATGGCTACACCTTC. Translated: CASSPGVYGYTF.

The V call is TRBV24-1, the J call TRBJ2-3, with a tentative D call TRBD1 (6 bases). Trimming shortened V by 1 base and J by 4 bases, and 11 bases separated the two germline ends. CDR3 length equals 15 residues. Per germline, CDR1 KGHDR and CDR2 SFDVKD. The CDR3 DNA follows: TGTGCCACCAGTGATTTCCTAGCAGGGGCAGATACGCAGTATTTT. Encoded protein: CATSDFLAGADTQYF.

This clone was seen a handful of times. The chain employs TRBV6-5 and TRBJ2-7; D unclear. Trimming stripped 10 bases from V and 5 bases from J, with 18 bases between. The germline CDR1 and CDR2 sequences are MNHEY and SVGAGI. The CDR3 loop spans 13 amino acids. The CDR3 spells CAIHTPLLHEQYF. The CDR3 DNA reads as TGTGCCATACACACACCTTTACTCCACGAGCAGTACTTC.

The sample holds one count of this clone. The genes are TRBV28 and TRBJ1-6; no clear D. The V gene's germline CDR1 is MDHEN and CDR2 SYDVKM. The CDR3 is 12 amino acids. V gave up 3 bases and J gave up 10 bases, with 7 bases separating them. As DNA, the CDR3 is TGTGCCAGCAGTTTTCGAGGATCACCCCTCCACTTT. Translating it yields CASSFRGSPLHF.

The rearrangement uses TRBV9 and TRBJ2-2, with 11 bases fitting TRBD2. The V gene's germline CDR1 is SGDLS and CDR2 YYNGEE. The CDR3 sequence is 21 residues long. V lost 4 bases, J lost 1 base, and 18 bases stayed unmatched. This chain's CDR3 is CASSFPRRRLGTSGNTGELFF. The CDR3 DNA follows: TGTGCCAGCAGCTTCCCCCGGAGGCGGTTAGGGACTAGCGGGAACACCGGGGAGCTGTTTTTT.